These 21 T cell receptor beta chains were all obtained from the same sample, sequenced in a study of OX40 agonist ivuxolimab in advanced cancers. The assay was immunoSEQ multiplex PCR, and TCRdb's table has in-frame clones only and misses some. The sample lists about 27,000 clones, 75% to 90% occurring once. The source material was CD4+ or CD8+ T cells sorted from blood, sampled in a trial of the OX40 agonist ivuxolimab. The origin of the receptors is an adult with an advanced solid tumor such as melanoma, head and neck, liver or kidney cancer.

The chain carries TRBV25-1 and TRBJ1-1; 10 positions match TRBD1. The CDR3 covers 14 residues. The V gene's germline CDR1 is MGHDK and CDR2 SYGVNS. J gave up 0 bases and V 8 bases, and 3 bases lay outside the gene matches. This chain's CDR3 is CASGDRGLNTEAFF. CDR3 sequence (DNA): TGTGCCAGCGGGGACAGGGGACTGAACACTGAAGCTTTCTTT.

This rearrangement joins TRBV27 to TRBJ2-2; D may match TRBD1 or TRBD2 (5 bases each). Germline CDR1 reads MNHEY; CDR2 reads SMNVEV (reference sequence). Trimming cost V 4 bases and J 2 bases, with 11 bases left between them. The CDR3 spans 15 residues. CDR3 in DNA: TGTGCCAGCAGTTCCGGGACGGATAACACCGGGGAGCTGTTTTTT. Its protein product is CASSSGTDNTGELFF.

This chain joins TRBV9 and TRBJ1-3; a weak D match, TRBD1 (5 bases). From germline, CDR1 is SGDLS and CDR2 YYNGEE. V was pared by 4 bases and J by 0 bases, with 11 bases between. The CDR3 extends over 15 amino acids. The DNA of the CDR3 is TGTGCCAGCAGCAAGACAGTGATCTCTGGAAACACCATATATTTT. Its protein is CASSKTVISGNTIYF.

This rearrangement joins TRBV28 to TRBJ2-6; tentative D call: TRBD1 (5 bases). V was clipped by 3 bases and J by 1 base, with 7 bases between them. Germline V gene sequence: CDR1 MDHEN, CDR2 SYDVKM. The CDR3 is made up of 15 amino acids. CDR3 residues: CASSLGLSGANVLTF. The CDR3 DNA reads as TGTGCCAGCAGTTTGGGGCTTTCTGGGGCCAACGTCCTGACTTTC.

This chain uses TRBV28 with TRBJ2-7; 9 positions match TRBD1. Germline V lookup: CDR1 MDHEN, CDR2 SYDVKM. With V trimmed by 8 bases and J by 3 bases, 2 bases remained unmatched. CDR3 size: 12 residues. CDR3 region: CASGTGNYEQYF. CDR3 coding DNA: TGTGCCAGCGGGACAGGGAACTACGAGCAGTACTTC.

This chain links TRBV5-5 with TRBJ2-7, with no clear D. In germline, CDR1 is SGHKS, CDR2 YYEKEE (reference sequence). The V and J ends lost 4 bases and 0 bases respectively, with 14 bases between them. The CDR3 loop spans 15 amino acids. CDR3 protein: CASSHDLGSSYEQYF. The CDR3 nucleotides read TGTGCCAGCAGCCACGATTTGGGCAGCTCCTACGAGCAGTACTTC.

This clone was counted once. The rearrangement joins TRBV27 to TRBJ1-4, with D possibly TRBD1 on 5 matching bases. V lost 1 base, J lost 8 bases, and 14 bases lay in between. This CDR3 is built from 15 residues. Germline V gives CDR1 MNHEY, CDR2 SMNVEV (reference sequence). CDR3 residues: CASSLYGRVEEKLFF. As DNA, the CDR3 is TGTGCCAGCAGTTTATATGGCAGGGTAGAGGAAAAACTGTTTTTT.

The rearrangement joins TRBV30 to TRBJ1-5, with 7 bases aligning to TRBD1. Per germline, CDR1 GTSNPN and CDR2 SVGIG (reference sequence). The V gene end was trimmed by 3 bases and the J gene end by 2 bases; junction bases not matched to a gene: 7. The CDR3 sequence is 15 residues long. This CDR3 is CAWRVPGGGNQPQHF. CDR3 in DNA: TGTGCCTGGAGAGTCCCAGGGGGGGGCAATCAGCCCCAGCATTTT.

This clone was counted a few times. The genes are TRBV19 and TRBJ1-2; the D is unclear. The CDR3 contains 12 residues. CDR1 is LNHDA, CDR2 SQIVND, per germline (reference sequence). V lost 1 base and J lost 6, with 6 bases in between. The DNA for the CDR3 is TGTGCCAGTAGTATAGGGTGGGATGGCTACACCTTC. As protein: CASSIGWDGYTF.

Worth noting for this clone: A junction boundary mismatches the germline segment, possibly from a read error. The rearrangement joins TRBV7-7 to TRBJ1-1, with a possible D match to TRBD1 (5 bases). The CDR3 length is 16 residues. CDR1 is SSHAT and CDR2 is FNYEAQ in the germline V gene (reference sequence). The CDR3 DNA sequence: TGTGCTAGCAGCTCCCCCTGGGACGAGCAGAACACTGAAGCTTTCTTT. Amino acid sequence: CASSSPWDEQNTEAFF.

This rearrangement joins TRBV10-3 to TRBJ1-6, with a tentative D call TRBD1 (5 bases). Per germline, CDR1 ENHRY and CDR2 SYGVKD. This CDR3 spans 13 amino acids. Trimming pared 11 bases from V and 7 bases from J, leaving 15 bases between. The CDR3 nucleotides are TGTGCCGAGACAGCGTCTTTGAATTCACCCCTCCACTTT. It specifies CAETASLNSPLHF.

The chain carries TRBV6-5 and TRBJ2-1; possibly TRBD2 for D (6 bases). This CDR3 is built from 15 residues. Germline-derived CDR1 and CDR2 are MNHEY and SVGAGI. Trimming pared 6 bases from V and 5 bases from J, leaving 17 bases between. As DNA, the CDR3 is TGTGCCAGCAGACTCAGGACGGGGGACGACAATGAGCAGTTCTTC. Translation: CASRLRTGDDNEQFF.

The V call is TRBV27, the J call TRBJ1-3; 10 positions match TRBD1. Germline V gene lookup returns CDR1 MNHEY and CDR2 SMNVEV (reference sequence). The CDR3 totals 15 residues. V dropped 5 bases and J dropped 4; count of bases not matched to a gene: 5. The CDR3 is CASSHGTGAGNTIYF. The CDR3 bases are TGTGCCAGCAGTCACGGGACAGGGGCAGGAAACACCATATATTTT.

The gene calls are TRBV5-6 and TRBJ1-6; D is unclear. The CDR3 covers 16 residues. V was cut by 0 bases and J by 4 bases, with 11 bases left in between. CDR1 SGHDT and CDR2 YYEEEE come from the germline V gene. The DNA for the CDR3 is TGTGCCAGCAGCTTGGACGGAAAAATTTATAATTCACCCCTCCACTTT. As protein: CASSLDGKIYNSPLHF.

V usage is TRBV7-3 and J usage is TRBJ2-5; 7 bases map to TRBD2. CDR1 and CDR2 from the germline V gene are SGHTA and FQGTGA. The length of the CDR3 is 15 residues. V shed 4 bases and J 3 bases; nucleotides not matched to a gene: 8. CDR3 sequence: CASSSMAGEKETQYF. CDR3 DNA sequence: TGTGCCAGCAGCTCAATGGCGGGGGAGAAAGAGACCCAGTACTTC.

The chain employs TRBV11-2 and TRBJ2-7; D is unresolved. Germline V gene data show CDR1 as SGHAT and CDR2 as FQNNGV. The CDR3 has 11 amino acids. Trimming pared 3 bases from V and 5 bases from J, leaving 5 bases between. CDR3 residues: CASSFAHEQYF. CDR3 DNA sequence: TGTGCCAGCAGCTTTGCCCACGAGCAGTACTTC.

CDR3 nucleotide sequence: TGTGCCAGCAGCCTACACTTACCGGGACATGATGAAAAACTGTTTTTT. Protein sequence: CASSLHLPGHDEKLFF. The V call is TRBV6-6, the J call TRBJ1-4; possibly TRBD1 for D (6 bases). Germline loops: CDR1 MNHNY, CDR2 SVGAGI (reference sequence). V lost 6 bases and J 6 bases, leaving 20 bases between the germline ends. CDR3 length: 16 amino acids.

The chain employs TRBV27 and TRBJ2-7, with D maybe TRBD1 (6 bases). This CDR3 comprises 13 residues. Trimming shortened V by 10 bases and J by 5 bases, and 18 bases separated the two germline ends. From germline, CDR1 is MNHEY and CDR2 SMNVEV (reference sequence). The CDR3, as DNA: TGTGCCACCTTCTCGGGCAGGGGCCACGAGCAGTACTTC. Protein sequence: CATFSGRGHEQYF.

The rearrangement uses TRBV29-1 and TRBJ2-7, with 7 bases that match TRBD1. J lost 5 bases, V lost 6 bases, and 10 bases had no gene match. Germline V gene sequence: CDR1 SQVTM, CDR2 ANQGSEA. This CDR3 is built from 13 residues. The CDR3, as DNA: TGCAGCGTCACCCGGGACAGTTCCAACGAGCAGTACTTC. It is translated as CSVTRDSSNEQYF.

V gene TRBV27 combines with J gene TRBJ1-6; TRBD1 aligns across 10 bases. J gave up 10 bases and V 2 bases, and 8 bases lay outside the gene matches. Looked up from germline, CDR1 is MNHEY and CDR2 is SMNVEV (reference sequence). The CDR3 consists of 16 residues. The CDR3 nucleotides read TGTGCCAGCAGTTTAACCGACAGGGGGCGCATCTCACCCCTCCACTTT. Protein product: CASSLTDRGRISPLHF.

This sequence joins TRBV5-8 and TRBJ1-6; unclear D gene. CDR1 SGHTS and CDR2 YDEGEE come from the germline V gene. There are 16 residues in the CDR3. The germline V and J ends were trimmed by 4 bases and 7 bases, with 18 bases remaining between them. CDR3 nucleotides: TGTGCCAGCAGCCCGCCCCCCACCGTCAGCAATTCACCCCTCCACTTT. Its protein is CASSPPPTVSNSPLHF.